These 16 T cell receptor beta chains share one sample of origin, sequenced in a study of metastatic and nonmetastatic thyroid tumors. TCRdb reassembled clones from the PCR reads with MiXCR. The repertoire includes fewer than 15,000 clones, 20% to 30% of them detected once, and around 7.2% sits in the top ten. Each patient went into thyroid surgery without having received any treatment. The source material was tumor tissue. These receptors came from a female donor with papillary thyroid cancer or a benign thyroid nodule (not recorded which). Some clones in this sample may be carry-over from other donors' samples.

This clone was seen only a few times. The CDR3 DNA is TGTGCCAGCAGTTCGACAGGGGCAAAGAACACTGAAGCTTTCTTT. Its translation: CASSSTGAKNTEAFF. The chain recombines TRBV11-3 with TRBJ1-1; 8 bases map to TRBD1. CDR1 and CDR2 (germline): SGHNT, YENEEA. After removal of 6 bases from V and 1 base from J, the junction contained 7 bases not matched to a gene. The CDR3 spans 15 residues.

The chain employs TRBV30 and TRBJ1-5; D unresolved. Germline CDR1 reads GTSNPN; CDR2 reads SVGIG (reference sequence). CDR3 size: 13 residues. Deletions cut 0 bases from V and 5 bases from J, with 8 bases between. For the CDR3, the DNA is TGTGCCTGGAGTGTGGACGTATATCAGCCCCAGCATTTT. Its translation: CAWSVDVYQPQHF.

The chain couples TRBV4-1 to TRBJ2-3; 7 bases fit TRBD2. Germline V gives CDR1 MGHRA, CDR2 YSYEKL. V lost 0 bases, J lost 4 bases, and 13 bases stayed unmatched. This CDR3 spans 18 amino acids. The CDR3 region has the DNA TGCGCCAGCAGCCAAGACCTCTCGGGGGGAGGAGTGGCAGATACGCAGTATTTT. Translating gives CASSQDLSGGGVADTQYF.

The chain recombines TRBV19 with TRBJ2-2; 10 bases fit TRBD2. This CDR3 region has 14 residues. The junction had 4 bases not matched to a gene; V was cut back by 11 bases and J by 1 base. CDR1 is LNHDA, CDR2 SQIVND, per germline (reference sequence). CDR3: CAGLAELNTGELFF. CDR3 nucleotides: TGTGCCGGACTAGCGGAGCTGAACACCGGGGAGCTGTTTTTT.

This clone is medium-sized in the sample. The CDR3, as DNA: TGTGCCAGCAGTGAATGGGCTAGCGGGGGCACAGATACGCAGTATTTT. It translates to CASSEWASGGTDTQYF. The chain employs TRBV6-1 and TRBJ2-3, with 9 bases identical to TRBD2. The CDR3 spans 16 residues. Germline lookup yields CDR1 MNHNS and CDR2 SASEGT. Trimming took 2 bases from V and 1 from J; bases not matched to a gene: 4.

This clone qualifies as medium-sized. The chain couples TRBV6-2 or TRBV6-3 to TRBJ2-3; 7 bases map to TRBD2. With V trimmed by 1 base and J by 6 bases, 4 bases remained unmatched. Germline lookup yields CDR1 MNHEY and CDR2 SVGEGT. The CDR3 loop spans 14 amino acids. This chain's CDR3 is CASSYWGLTDTQYF. DNA for the CDR3: TGTGCCAGCAGTTACTGGGGACTAACGGATACGCAGTATTTT.

In this sample, this clone turned up a few times. A junction end diverges from the germline sequence, so it may reflect a read error. This chain uses TRBV28 with TRBJ1-2; no reliable D call. The CDR3 consists of 13 residues. The germline CDR1 and CDR2 sequences are MDHEN and SYDVKM. The CDR3 protein is CSSSHYSVDGYTF. In DNA, the CDR3 is TGTTCCAGCAGTCATTACAGTGTGGATGGCTACACCTTC.

This clone was found a few times. V is TRBV7-8 and J is TRBJ2-3; D unresolved. Germline lookup yields CDR1 SGHVS and CDR2 FQNEAQ. Between the trimmed V and J ends, which lost 0 bases and 4 bases, there was a span of 11 bases. The CDR3 covers 15 residues. The CDR3 sequence is CASSLAPIQADTQYF. For the CDR3, the DNA is TGTGCCAGCAGCTTAGCGCCGATCCAGGCAGATACGCAGTATTTT.

This clone is medium-sized by share. The V gene is TRBV6-4, the J gene TRBJ2-3; 10 bases map to TRBD2. Germline values: CDR1 MRHNA, CDR2 SNTAGT. The ends lost 0 bases at V and 1 base at J; junction bases unmatched: 1. The CDR3 spans 16 residues. DNA of the CDR3: TGTGCCAGCAGTGACTCCGGGACTAGCGGCACAGATACGCAGTATTTT. This encodes CASSDSGTSGTDTQYF.

This clone was detected ten times or more. V usage is TRBV19 and J usage is TRBJ1-3; 7 nucleotides agree with TRBD1. Germline V lookup: CDR1 LNHDA, CDR2 SQIVND (reference sequence). Germline trimming cut 6 bases from V and 7 bases from J; bases unmatched to any gene: 9. The CDR3 is 14 residues long. CDR3 nucleotide sequence: TGTGCCAGTAGGAGCGGGACAGCCTGGAACACCATATATTTT. Its translation: CASRSGTAWNTIYF.

The rearrangement uses TRBV6-1 and TRBJ1-2; the D is unclear. The CDR3 contains 11 residues. Trimming took off 3 bases at V and 5 bases at J, with 4 bases between the two ends. In germline, CDR1 is MNHNS, CDR2 SASEGT. The CDR3 DNA follows: TGTGCCAGCAGTGAGAATTATGGCTACACCTTC. This codes for CASSENYGYTF.

This clone was seen a few times. The V and J genes are TRBV6-1 and TRBJ2-7; 9 bases map to TRBD1. Germline CDR1 reads MNHNS; CDR2 reads SASEGT. V gave up 6 bases and J gave up 5 bases; unmatched junction bases: 8. This CDR3 has 14 amino acids. DNA of the CDR3: TGTGCCAGCAGACGGACAGGGGAGTCCGACGAGCAGTACTTC. Translating gives CASRRTGESDEQYF.

This CDR3 is CASSHRIIQGGGETQYF. DNA for the CDR3: TGTGCCAGCAGTCATCGAATAATACAGGGTGGGGGAGAGACCCAGTACTTC. The chain couples TRBV6-5 to TRBJ2-5, with a possible D match to TRBD1 (6 bases). Germline loops: CDR1 MNHEY, CDR2 SVGAGI. This CDR3 region has 17 residues. Trimming removed 5 bases from V and 4 bases from J, with 23 bases in between.

This clone showed up just a few times. The chain carries TRBV6-2 or TRBV6-3 and TRBJ2-5; D may be TRBD1 (6 bases). Germline values: CDR1 MNHEY, CDR2 SVGEGT. This CDR3 has 14 residues. Trimming stripped 7 bases from V and 1 base from J, with 13 bases between. The CDR3 DNA sequence: TGTGCCAGCACTATAACAGGGTTCCAAGAGACCCAGTACTTC. Its protein product is CASTITGFQETQYF.

Concerning this clone: Compared with germline, one end of the junction differs, possibly owing to a read error. The same CDR3 is also encoded by other DNA sequences in this sample. The rearrangement joins TRBV19 to TRBJ1-2; D unclear. Germline CDR1 LNHDA, CDR2 SQIVND (reference sequence). This CDR3 is 15 amino acids long. The CDR3 loop is CASSMVGEPAYGYTF. CDR3 DNA sequence: TGTGCCAGCAGTATGGTTGGCGAGCCTGCCTATGGCTACACCTTC.

The CDR3 bases are TGTGCCAGCAGTTTTACAGGGGGCGGTTCGTATGGCTACACCTTC. It yields the protein CASSFTGGGSYGYTF. This chain links TRBV13 with TRBJ1-2; 9 bases agree with TRBD1. Germline V CDR1 and CDR2: PRHDT, FYEKMQ (reference sequence). V was clipped by 6 bases and J by 5 bases; unmatched bases: 10. The CDR3 runs 15 residues.